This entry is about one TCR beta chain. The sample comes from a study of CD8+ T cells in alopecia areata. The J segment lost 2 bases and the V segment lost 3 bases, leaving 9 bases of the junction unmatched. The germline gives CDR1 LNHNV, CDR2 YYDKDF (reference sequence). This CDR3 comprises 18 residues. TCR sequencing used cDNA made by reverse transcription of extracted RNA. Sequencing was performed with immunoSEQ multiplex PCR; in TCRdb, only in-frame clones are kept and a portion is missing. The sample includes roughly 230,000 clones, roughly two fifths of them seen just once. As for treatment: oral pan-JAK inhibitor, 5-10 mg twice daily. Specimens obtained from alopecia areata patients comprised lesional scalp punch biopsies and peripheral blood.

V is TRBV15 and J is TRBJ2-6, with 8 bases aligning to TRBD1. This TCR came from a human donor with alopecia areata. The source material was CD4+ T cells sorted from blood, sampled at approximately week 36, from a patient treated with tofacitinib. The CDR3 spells CATSSPGTGITGANVLTF. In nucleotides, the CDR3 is TGTGCCACCAGCAGCCCCGGGACAGGCATTACTGGGGCCAACGTCCTGACTTTC.